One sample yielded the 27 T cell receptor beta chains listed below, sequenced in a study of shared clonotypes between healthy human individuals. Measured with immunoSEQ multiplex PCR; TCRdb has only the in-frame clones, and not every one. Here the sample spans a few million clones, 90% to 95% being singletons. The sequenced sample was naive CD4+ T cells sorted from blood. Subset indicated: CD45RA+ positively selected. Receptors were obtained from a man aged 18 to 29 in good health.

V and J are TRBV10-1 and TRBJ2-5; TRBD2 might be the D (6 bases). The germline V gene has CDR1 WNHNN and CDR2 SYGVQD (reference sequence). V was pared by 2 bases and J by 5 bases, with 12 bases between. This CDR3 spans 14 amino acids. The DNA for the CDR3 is TGCGCCAGCAGTGAGAGCCTGGGAGGCGAGACCCAGTACTTC. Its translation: CASSESLGGETQYF.

The DNA of the CDR3 is TGTGCCAGCAGCTTAAGGACGTCTCCGTCTGGGGCCAACGTCCTGACTTTC. This translates into CASSLRTSPSGANVLTF. The rearrangement joins TRBV7-2 to TRBJ2-6; unclear D gene. The CDR3 loop spans 17 amino acids. V was trimmed by 2 bases and J by 1 base, leaving 12 bases between them. CDR1 is SGHTA and CDR2 is FQGNSA in the germline V gene.

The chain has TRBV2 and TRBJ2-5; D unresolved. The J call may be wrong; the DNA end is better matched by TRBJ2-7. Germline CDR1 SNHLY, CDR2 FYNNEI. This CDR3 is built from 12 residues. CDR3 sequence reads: CASSELSYEQYF. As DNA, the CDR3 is TGTGCCAGCAGTGAACTGTCCTACGAGCAGTACTTC.

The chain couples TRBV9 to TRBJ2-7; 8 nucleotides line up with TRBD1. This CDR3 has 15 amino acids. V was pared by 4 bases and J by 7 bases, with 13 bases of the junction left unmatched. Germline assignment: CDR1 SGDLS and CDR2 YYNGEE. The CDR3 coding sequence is TGTGCCAGCAGCCCCCTTGACAGGGGACGTGGAGAGCAGTACTTC. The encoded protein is CASSPLDRGRGEQYF.

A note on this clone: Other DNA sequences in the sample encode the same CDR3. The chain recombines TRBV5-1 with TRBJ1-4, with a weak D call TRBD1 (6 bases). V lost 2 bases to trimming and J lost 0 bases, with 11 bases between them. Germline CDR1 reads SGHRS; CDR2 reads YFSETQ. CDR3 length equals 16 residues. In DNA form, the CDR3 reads TGCGCCAGCAGCTTAACAGGGTCCGCAACTAATGAAAAACTGTTTTTT. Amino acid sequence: CASSLTGSATNEKLFF. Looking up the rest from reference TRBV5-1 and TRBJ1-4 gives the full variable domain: KAGVTQTPRYLIKTRGQQVTLSCSPISGHRSVSWYQQTPGQGLQFLFEYFSETQRNKGNFPGRFSGRQFSNSRSEMNVSTLELGDSALYLCASSLTGSATNEKLFFGSGTQLSVL.

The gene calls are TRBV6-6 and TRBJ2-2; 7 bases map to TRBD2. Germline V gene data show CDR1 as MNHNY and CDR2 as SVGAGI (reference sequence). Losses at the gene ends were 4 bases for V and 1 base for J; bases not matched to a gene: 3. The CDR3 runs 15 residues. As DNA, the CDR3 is TGTGCCAGCAGTTGGTCTAGCGGGAACACCGGGGAGCTGTTTTTT. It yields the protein CASSWSSGNTGELFF.

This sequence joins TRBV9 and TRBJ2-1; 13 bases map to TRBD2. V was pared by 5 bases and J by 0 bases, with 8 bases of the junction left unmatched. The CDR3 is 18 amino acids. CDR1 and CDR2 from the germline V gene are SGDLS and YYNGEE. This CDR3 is CASRKLAGGPRSYNEQFF. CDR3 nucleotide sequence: TGTGCCAGCAGAAAACTAGCGGGAGGGCCCCGCTCCTACAATGAGCAGTTCTTC.

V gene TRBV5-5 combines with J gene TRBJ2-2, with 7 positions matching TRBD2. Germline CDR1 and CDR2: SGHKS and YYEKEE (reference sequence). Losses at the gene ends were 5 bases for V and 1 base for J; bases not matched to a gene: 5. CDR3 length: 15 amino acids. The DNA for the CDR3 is TGTGCCAGCAGGGAAGCGGGGCGGAACACCGGGGAGCTGTTTTTT. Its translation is CASREAGRNTGELFF.

CDR3 in DNA: TGTGCCAGCAGTGAATCGCGGACTAGCGGGAAGAACAATGAGCAGTTCTTC. This translates into CASSESRTSGKNNEQFF. The chain combines TRBV25-1 with TRBJ2-1; TRBD2 aligns across 12 bases. The germline CDR1 and CDR2 sequences are MGHDK and SYGVNS. The V segment lost 1 base and the J segment 5 bases; nucleotides outside the gene matches: 6. The CDR3 is 17 amino acids.

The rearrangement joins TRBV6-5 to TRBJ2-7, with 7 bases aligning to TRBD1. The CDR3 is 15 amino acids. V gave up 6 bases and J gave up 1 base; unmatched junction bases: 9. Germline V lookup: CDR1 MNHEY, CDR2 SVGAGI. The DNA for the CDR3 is TGTGCCAGCAGCCGTGACAGGGAAGCTTCCTACGAGCAGTACTTC. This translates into CASSRDREASYEQYF.

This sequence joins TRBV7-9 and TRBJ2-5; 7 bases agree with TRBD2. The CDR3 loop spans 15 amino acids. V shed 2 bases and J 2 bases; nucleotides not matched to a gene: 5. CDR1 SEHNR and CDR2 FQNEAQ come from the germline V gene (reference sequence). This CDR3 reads CASSLPVAGQETQYF. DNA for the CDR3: TGTGCCAGCAGCTTACCAGTAGCGGGTCAAGAGACCCAGTACTTC. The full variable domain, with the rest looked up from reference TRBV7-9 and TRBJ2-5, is DTGVSQNPRHKITKRGQNVTFRCDPISEHNRLYWYRQTLGQGPEFLTYFQNEAQLEKSRLLSDRFSAERPKGSFSTLEIQRTEQGDSAMYLCASSLPVAGQETQYFGPGTRLLVL.

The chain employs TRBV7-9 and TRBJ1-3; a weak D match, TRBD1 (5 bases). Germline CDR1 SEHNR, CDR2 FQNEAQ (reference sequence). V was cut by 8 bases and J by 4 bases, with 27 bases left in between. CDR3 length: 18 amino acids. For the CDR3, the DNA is TGTGCCAGCTCAGCTTTTTCTGGGACGGGTGTGCTGGGAAACACCATATATTTT. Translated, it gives CASSAFSGTGVLGNTIYF.

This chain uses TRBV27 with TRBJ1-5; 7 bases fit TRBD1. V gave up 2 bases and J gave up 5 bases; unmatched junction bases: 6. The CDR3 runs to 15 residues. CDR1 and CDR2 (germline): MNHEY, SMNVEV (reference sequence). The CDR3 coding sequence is TGTGCCAGCAGTTTAATTCCCCAGGGGGATCAGCCCCAGCATTTT. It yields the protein CASSLIPQGDQPQHF.

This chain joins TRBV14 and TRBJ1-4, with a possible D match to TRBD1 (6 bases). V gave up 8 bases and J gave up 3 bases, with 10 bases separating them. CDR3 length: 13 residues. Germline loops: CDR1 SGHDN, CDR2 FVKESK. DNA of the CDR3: TGTGCCAGCCGCGGGGGGCCTAATGAAAAACTGTTTTTT. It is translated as CASRGGPNEKLFF.

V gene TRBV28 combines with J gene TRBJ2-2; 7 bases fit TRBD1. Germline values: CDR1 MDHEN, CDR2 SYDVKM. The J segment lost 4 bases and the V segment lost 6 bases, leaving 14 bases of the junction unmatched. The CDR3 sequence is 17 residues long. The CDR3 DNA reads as TGTGCCAGCAGCCGCCTGACAGGGATAAAGTCCACCGGGGAGCTGTTTTTT. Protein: CASSRLTGIKSTGELFF.

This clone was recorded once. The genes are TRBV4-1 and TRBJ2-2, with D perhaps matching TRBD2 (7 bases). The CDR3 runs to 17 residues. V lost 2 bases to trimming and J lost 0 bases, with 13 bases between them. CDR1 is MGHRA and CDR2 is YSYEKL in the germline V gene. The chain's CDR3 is CASSQHWEGANTGELFF. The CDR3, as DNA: TGCGCCAGCAGCCAACATTGGGAGGGGGCGAACACCGGGGAGCTGTTTTTT.

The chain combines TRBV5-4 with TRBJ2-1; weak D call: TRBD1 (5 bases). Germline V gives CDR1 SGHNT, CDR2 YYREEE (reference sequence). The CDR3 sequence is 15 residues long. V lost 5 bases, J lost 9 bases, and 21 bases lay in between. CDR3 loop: CASSPTPEGVGEQFF. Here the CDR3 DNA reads TGTGCCAGCAGTCCAACACCTGAAGGGGTTGGTGAGCAGTTCTTC.

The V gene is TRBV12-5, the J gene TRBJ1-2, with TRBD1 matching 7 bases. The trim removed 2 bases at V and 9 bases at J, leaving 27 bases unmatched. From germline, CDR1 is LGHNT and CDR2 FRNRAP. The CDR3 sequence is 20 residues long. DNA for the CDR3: TGTGCTAGTGGTTTGTTTCCGGCGGGGCAGGGGGTGAAGGGAGTCTCCCGCTACACCTTC. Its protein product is CASGLFPAGQGVKGVSRYTF.

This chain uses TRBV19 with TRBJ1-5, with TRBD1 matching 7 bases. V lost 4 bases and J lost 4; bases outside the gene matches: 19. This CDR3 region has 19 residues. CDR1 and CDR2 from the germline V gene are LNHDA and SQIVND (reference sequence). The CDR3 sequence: CASSRGPTGPGGVNQPQHF. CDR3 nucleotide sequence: TGTGCCAGTAGTAGGGGACCGACAGGGCCTGGGGGTGTGAATCAGCCCCAGCATTTT.

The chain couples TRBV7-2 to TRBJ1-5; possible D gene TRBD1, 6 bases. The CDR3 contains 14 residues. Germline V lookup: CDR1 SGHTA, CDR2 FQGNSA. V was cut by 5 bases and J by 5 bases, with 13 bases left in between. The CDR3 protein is CASSIGGTYQPQHF. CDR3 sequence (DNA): TGTGCCAGCAGCATTGGGGGCACTTATCAGCCCCAGCATTTT.

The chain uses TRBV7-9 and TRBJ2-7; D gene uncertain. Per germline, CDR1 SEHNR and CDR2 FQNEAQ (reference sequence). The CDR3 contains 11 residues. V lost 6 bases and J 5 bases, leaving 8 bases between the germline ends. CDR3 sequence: CASSGAHEQYF. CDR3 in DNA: TGTGCCAGCAGTGGAGCCCACGAGCAGTACTTC.

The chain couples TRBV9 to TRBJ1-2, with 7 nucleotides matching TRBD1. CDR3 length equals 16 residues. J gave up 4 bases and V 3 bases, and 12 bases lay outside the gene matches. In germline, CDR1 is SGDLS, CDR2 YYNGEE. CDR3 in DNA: TGTGCCAGCAGCGCTAGATCTGGGACAGCGATCTATGGCTACACCTTC. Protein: CASSARSGTAIYGYTF. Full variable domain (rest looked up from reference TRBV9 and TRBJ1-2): DSGVTQTPKHLITATGQRVTLRCSPRSGDLSVYWYQQSLDQGLQFLIQYYNGEERAKGNILERFSAQQFPDLHSELNLSSLELGDSALYFCASSARSGTAIYGYTFGSGTRLTVV.

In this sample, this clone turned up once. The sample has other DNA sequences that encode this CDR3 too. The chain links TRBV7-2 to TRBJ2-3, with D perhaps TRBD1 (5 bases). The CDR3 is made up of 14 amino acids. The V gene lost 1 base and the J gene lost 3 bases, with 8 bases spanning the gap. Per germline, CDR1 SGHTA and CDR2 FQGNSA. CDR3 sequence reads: CASSLDRSTDTQYF. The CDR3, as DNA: TGTGCCAGCAGCTTAGACAGGAGTACAGATACGCAGTATTTT.

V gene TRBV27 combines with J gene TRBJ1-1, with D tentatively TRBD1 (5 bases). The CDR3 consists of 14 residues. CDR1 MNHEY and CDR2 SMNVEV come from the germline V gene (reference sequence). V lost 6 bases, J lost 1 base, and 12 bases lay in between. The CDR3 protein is CASRLPTGNTEAFF. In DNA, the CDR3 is TGTGCCAGCAGGTTACCTACAGGGAACACTGAAGCTTTCTTT.

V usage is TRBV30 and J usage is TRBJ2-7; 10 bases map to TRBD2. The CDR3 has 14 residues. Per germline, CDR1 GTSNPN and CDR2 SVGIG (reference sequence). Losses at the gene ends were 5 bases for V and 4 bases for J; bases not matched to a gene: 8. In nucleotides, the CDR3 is TGTGCCTGGGCCCGACCGGGACTAGCGTACGAGCAGTACTTC. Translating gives CAWARPGLAYEQYF.

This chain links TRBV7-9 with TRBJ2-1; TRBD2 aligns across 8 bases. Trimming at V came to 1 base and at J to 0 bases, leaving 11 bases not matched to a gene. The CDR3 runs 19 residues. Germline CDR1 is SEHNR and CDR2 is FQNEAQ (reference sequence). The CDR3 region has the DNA TGTGCCAGCAGCTTAGGGGCCGGGACTAGTGTAAGCTCCTACAATGAGCAGTTCTTC. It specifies CASSLGAGTSVSSYNEQFF.

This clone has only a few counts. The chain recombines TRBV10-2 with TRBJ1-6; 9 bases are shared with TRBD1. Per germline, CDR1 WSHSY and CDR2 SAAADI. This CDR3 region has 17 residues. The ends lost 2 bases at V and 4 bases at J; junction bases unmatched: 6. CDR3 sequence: CASSEPGQGKYNSPLHF. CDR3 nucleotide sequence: TGCGCCAGCAGTGAGCCGGGACAGGGAAAGTATAATTCACCCCTCCACTTT.